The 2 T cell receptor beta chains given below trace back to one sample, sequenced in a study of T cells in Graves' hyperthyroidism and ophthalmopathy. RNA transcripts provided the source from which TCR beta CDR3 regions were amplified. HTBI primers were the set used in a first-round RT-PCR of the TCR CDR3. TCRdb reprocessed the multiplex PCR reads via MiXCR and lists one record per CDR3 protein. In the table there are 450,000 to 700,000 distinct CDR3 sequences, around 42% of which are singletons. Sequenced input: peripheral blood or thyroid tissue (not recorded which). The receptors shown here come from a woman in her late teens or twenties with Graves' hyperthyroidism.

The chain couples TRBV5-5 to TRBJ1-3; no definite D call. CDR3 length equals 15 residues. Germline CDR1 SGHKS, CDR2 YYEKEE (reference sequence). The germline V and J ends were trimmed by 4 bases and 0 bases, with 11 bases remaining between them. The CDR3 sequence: CASSQDPSSGNTIYF. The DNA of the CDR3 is TGTGCCAGCAGCCAAGACCCCAGCTCTGGAAACACCATATATTTT.

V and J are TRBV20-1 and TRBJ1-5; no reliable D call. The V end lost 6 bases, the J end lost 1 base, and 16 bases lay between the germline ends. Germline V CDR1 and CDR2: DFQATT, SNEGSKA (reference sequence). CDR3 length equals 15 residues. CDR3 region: CSASSQGLSNQPQHF. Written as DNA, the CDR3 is TGCAGTGCCAGCAGCCAAGGACTAAGCAATCAGCCCCAGCATTTT.